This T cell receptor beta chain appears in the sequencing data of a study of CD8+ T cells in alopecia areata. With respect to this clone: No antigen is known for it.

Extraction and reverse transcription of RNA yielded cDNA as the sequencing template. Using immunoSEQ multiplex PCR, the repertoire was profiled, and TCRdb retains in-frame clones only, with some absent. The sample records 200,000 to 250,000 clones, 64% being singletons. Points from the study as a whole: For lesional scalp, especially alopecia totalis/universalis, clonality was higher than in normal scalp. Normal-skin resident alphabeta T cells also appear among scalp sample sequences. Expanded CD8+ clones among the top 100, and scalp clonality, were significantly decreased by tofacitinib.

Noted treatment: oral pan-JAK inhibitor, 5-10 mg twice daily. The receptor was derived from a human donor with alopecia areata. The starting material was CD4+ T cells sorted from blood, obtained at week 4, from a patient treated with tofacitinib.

Written as DNA, the CDR3 is TGTGCCAGCGATAACTCGGGCCGTCCGTATAATTCACCCCTCCACTTT. Amino acids: CASDNSGRPYNSPLHF. V and J are TRBV7-9 and TRBJ1-6; D uncertain. CDR1 SEHNR and CDR2 FQNEAQ come from the germline V gene (reference sequence). V was trimmed by 8 bases and J by 4 bases, leaving 18 bases between them. The CDR3 spans 16 residues. Filled out from reference TRBV7-9 and TRBJ1-6, the complete variable domain reads DTGVSQNPRHKITKRGQNVTFRCDPISEHNRLYWYRQTLGQGPEFLTYFQNEAQLEKSRLLSDRFSAERPKGSFSTLEIQRTEQGDSAMYLCASDNSGRPYNSPLHFGNGTRLTVT.